This is a list of T cell receptor beta chains from one sample in a study of OX40 agonist ivuxolimab in advanced cancers. Sequencing used immunoSEQ multiplex PCR; TCRdb keeps in-frame clones, though not all of them. The repertoire includes roughly 100,000 clones, 84% of them detected once, and 0.9% to 1.2% sits in the top ten. Sequencing used CD4+ or CD8+ T cells sorted from blood, obtained in a trial of the OX40 agonist ivuxolimab. These TCRs come from an adult with an advanced solid tumor such as melanoma, head and neck, liver or kidney cancer. The CDR3 runs from the conserved cysteine through the conserved F or W. A D gene is named only where the DNA matches it firmly. Clone size is not always given. Where it is, it says once, few, many or a class for expanded clones.

j_gene,v_gene,abundance,d_gene,CDR3aa,CDR3nt
TRBJ1-3,TRBV28,.,.,CASSMLQNSGNTIYF,TGTGCCAGCAGTATGCTACAGAACTCTGGAAACACCATATATTTT
TRBJ1-3,TRBV5-1,.,.,CASSQGAGNTIYF,TGCGCCAGCAGTCAAGGGGCTGGAAACACCATATATTTT
TRBJ1-2,TRBV4-2,.,TRBD1,CASSQDRGVGYGYTF,TGTGCCAGCAGCCAGGACAGGGGAGTAGGATATGGCTACACCTTC
TRBJ1-5,TRBV19,.,.,CASSTQESQHF,TGTGCCAGTAGTACACAAGAATCCCAGCATTTT
TRBJ2-7,TRBV7-2,once,TRBD2,CASTSGLAGIEEQYF,TGTGCCAGCACCTCGGGGCTAGCGGGGATTGAAGAGCAGTACTTC
TRBJ2-5,TRBV15,once,.,CATSRDPGQKETQYF,TGTGCCACCAGCAGAGATCCTGGACAGAAAGAGACCCAGTACTTC
TRBJ1-2,TRBV5-1,once,TRBD1,CASSTGLSGYTF,TGCGCCAGCTCGACAGGGTTGAGTGGCTACACCTTC
TRBJ2-7,TRBV9,few,.,CASSTGPKYEQYF,TGTGCCAGCAGCACGGGACCGAAGTACGAGCAGTACTTC
TRBJ1-6,TRBV7-3,.,.,CASSLLPNRNSPLHF,TGTGCCAGCAGCTTACTTCCCAACAGGAATTCACCCCTCCACTTT
TRBJ2-3,TRBV6-5,.,.,CASSYQHPSTDTQYF,TGTGCCAGCAGTTACCAGCACCCTAGCACAGATACGCAGTATTTT
TRBJ1-1,TRBV5-1,once,TRBD1,CASSVSPGTGNTEAFF,TGCGCCAGCAGCGTAAGTCCCGGGACAGGGAACACTGAAGCTTTCTTT
TRBJ1-2,TRBV4-3,.,.,CASSQERGAGGGYTF,TGCGCCAGCAGCCAAGAACGGGGGGCAGGTGGCGGCTACACCTTC
TRBJ1-4,TRBV27,.,.,CASSLWGTGEKLFF,TGTGCCAGCAGTTTATGGGGGACTGGTGAAAAACTGTTTTTT
TRBJ2-4,TRBV28,once,TRBD1,CASSLHGQENIQYF,TGTGCCAGCAGTTTACACGGACAGGAAAACATTCAGTACTTC
TRBJ2-3,TRBV25-1,.,.,CASSEALAGDTQYF,TGTGCCAGCAGTGAAGCCCTAGCCGGGGATACGCAGTATTTT
TRBJ2-7,TRBV27,few,.,CASSPYPAYEQYF,TGTGCCAGCAGTCCCTATCCTGCTTACGAGCAGTACTTC
TRBJ2-6,TRBV2,.,.,CASSPPGASGANVLTF,TGTGCCAGCAGTCCTCCAGGGGCCTCTGGGGCCAACGTCCTGACTTTC
TRBJ1-2,TRBV7-9,.,.,CASSVGRDYGYTF,TGTGCCAGCAGTGTTGGCAGGGACTATGGCTACACCTTC
TRBJ2-4,TRBV19,.,TRBD1,CASSTRDSGIQYF,TGTGCCAGTAGTACCCGGGACAGCGGCATTCAGTACTTC
TRBJ2-7,TRBV30,.,.,CAWRGDRRIGQYF,TGTGCCTGGCGGGGAGACAGAAGGATCGGGCAGTACTTC
TRBJ1-4,TRBV4-1,.,TRBD1,CASSPLGQKNEKLFF,TGCGCCAGCAGCCCACTGGGACAGAAGAATGAAAAACTGTTTTTT
TRBJ1-5,TRBV9,.,.,CASSVQGGPQHF,TGTGCCAGCAGCGTACAGGGTGGGCCCCAGCATTTT
TRBJ2-5,TRBV11-3,.,TRBD1,CASSPRTGETQYF,TGTGCCAGCAGCCCTCGGACAGGGGAGACCCAGTACTTC
TRBJ2-3,TRBV2,once,.,CASTPDWSSTDTQYF,TGTGCCAGCACCCCGGACTGGTCTAGCACAGATACGCAGTATTTT
TRBJ1-2,TRBV7-9,.,.,CASSLDNRSITF,TGTGCCAGCAGCTTAGATAACAGGTCGATTACCTTC
TRBJ1-1,TRBV5-1,.,TRBD1,CASRESRQGTEAFF,TGCGCCAGCAGGGAGTCGAGACAGGGCACTGAAGCTTTCTTT
TRBJ1-3,TRBV18,.,.,CASSPLVGNTIYF,TGTGCCAGCTCCCCTTTGGTGGGAAACACCATATATTTT
TRBJ2-7,TRBV7-8,.,.,CASSLIEDSYEQYF,TGTGCCAGCAGCTTAATCGAGGACTCCTACGAGCAGTACTTC
TRBJ2-1,TRBV19,few,.,CASSGAGGDPQFF,TGTGCCAGTAGTGGGGCAGGGGGGGACCCGCAGTTCTTC
TRBJ1-3,TRBV11-2,.,.,CASSLGGRVSGNTIYF,TGTGCCAGCAGCTTAGGGGGACGGGTCTCTGGAAACACCATATATTTT
TRBJ1-3,TRBV30,.,.,CAWSVRGLSGNTIYF,TGTGCCTGGAGTGTTCGAGGCCTCTCTGGAAACACCATATATTTT
TRBJ1-1,TRBV4-3,.,.,CASSQEGGNTEAFF,TGCGCCAGCAGCCAAGAGGGGGGGAACACTGAAGCTTTCTTT
TRBJ1-3,TRBV4-3,.,.,CASSQALRGPGNTIYF,TGCGCCAGCAGCCAAGCCCTAAGGGGTCCAGGAAACACCATATATTTT
TRBJ2-3,TRBV18,.,TRBD2,CASSPSSGADTQYF,TGTGCCAGCTCACCTTCTAGCGGTGCAGATACGCAGTATTTT
TRBJ2-7,TRBV30,.,.,CAWSGALYEQYF,TGTGCCTGGAGTGGGGCGCTATACGAGCAGTACTTC
TRBJ1-2,TRBV10-3,.,TRBD1,CAFSWTGDYGYTF,TGTGCCTTTTCATGGACAGGGGACTATGGCTACACCTTC
TRBJ1-5,TRBV2,.,.,CASGEQGNQPQHF,TGTGCCAGCGGTGAACAGGGCAATCAGCCCCAGCATTTT
TRBJ2-3,TRBV5-4,.,TRBD2,CASSLGGGLDTDTQYF,TGTGCCAGCAGCTTAGGCGGGGGGCTTGACACAGATACGCAGTATTTT
TRBJ1-3,TRBV5-4,.,.,CASSDPRDGGLLSGNTIYF,TGTGCCAGCAGCGACCCCCGGGACGGGGGACTCCTCTCTGGAAACACCATATATTTT
TRBJ2-3,TRBV29-1,.,.,CSVDVGATDTQYF,TGCAGCGTTGATGTGGGGGCCACAGATACGCAGTATTTT